This entry describes one TCR beta chain. As yet, its antigen is unknown. The V gene's germline CDR1 is MGHRA and CDR2 YSYEKL. CDR3 length equals 20 residues. Trimming pared 2 bases from V and 2 bases from J, leaving 28 bases between. The sample belongs to a study of CD8 T cells in Susac syndrome. Study context: Each patient with Susac syndrome, at the time of blood draw, was therapy-naive, on corticosteroids, or on intravenous immunoglobulin alone.

Whole-study findings and limits: As acknowledged by the study, its TCR sequencing and HLA analysis included a relatively small number of individuals.

Sequencing targeted TCR beta in T cells from blood (CD8+ and CD4+). Reverse transcription of about 0.45 to 1 ug RNA was performed with random hexamers. TCRdb reprocessed the immunoSEQ multiplex PCR reads via MiXCR and lists one record per CDR3 protein. The data contain some 140,000 distinct CDR3 sequences, about 95% of them singletons. This TCR derives from a human donor with Susac syndrome. This rearrangement joins TRBV4-1 to TRBJ2-7; possibly TRBD1 or TRBD2 for D (5 bases each). Specimen: CD8+ T cells from PBMCs. The CDR3 is CASSQNRYLRPGPKPYEQYF. CDR3 nucleotide sequence: TGCGCCAGCAGCCAAAACCGGTACCTCCGCCCGGGGCCCAAACCCTACGAGCAGTACTTC.